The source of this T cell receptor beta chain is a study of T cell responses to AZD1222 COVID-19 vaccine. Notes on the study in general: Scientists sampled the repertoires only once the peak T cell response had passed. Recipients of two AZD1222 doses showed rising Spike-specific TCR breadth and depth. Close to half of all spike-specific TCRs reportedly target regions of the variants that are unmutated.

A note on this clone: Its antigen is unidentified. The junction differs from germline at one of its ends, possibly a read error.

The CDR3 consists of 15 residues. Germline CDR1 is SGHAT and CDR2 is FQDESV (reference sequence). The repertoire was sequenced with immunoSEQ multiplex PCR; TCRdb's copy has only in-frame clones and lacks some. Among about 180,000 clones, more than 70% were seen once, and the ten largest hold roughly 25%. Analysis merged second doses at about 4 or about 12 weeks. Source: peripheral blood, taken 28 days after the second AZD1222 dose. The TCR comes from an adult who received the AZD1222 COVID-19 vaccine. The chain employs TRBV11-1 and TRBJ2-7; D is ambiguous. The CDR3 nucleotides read TGTGCCAGCAGATTAGGACCCCTGAGCTCCTACGAGCAGTACTTC. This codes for CASRLGPLSSYEQYF.